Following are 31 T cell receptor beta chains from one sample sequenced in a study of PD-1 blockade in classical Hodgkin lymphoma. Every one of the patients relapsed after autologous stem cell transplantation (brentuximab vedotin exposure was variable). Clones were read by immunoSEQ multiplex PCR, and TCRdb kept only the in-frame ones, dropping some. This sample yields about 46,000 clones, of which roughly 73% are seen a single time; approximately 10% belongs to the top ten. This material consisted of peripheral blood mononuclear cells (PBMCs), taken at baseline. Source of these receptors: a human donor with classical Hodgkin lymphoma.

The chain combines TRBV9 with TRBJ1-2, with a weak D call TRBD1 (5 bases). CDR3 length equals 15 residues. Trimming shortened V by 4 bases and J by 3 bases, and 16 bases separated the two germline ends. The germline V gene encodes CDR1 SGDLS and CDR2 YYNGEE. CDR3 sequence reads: CASSRRDPQDYGYTF. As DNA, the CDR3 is TGTGCCAGCAGCCGCAGGGACCCGCAAGACTATGGCTACACCTTC.

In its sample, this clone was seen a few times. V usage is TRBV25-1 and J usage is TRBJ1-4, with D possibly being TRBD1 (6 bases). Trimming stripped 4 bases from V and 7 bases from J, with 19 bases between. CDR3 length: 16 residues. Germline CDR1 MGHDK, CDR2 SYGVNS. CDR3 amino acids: CASSAGLQGGGEKLFF. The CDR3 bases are TGTGCCAGCAGTGCCGGACTACAGGGCGGTGGTGAAAAACTGTTTTTT.

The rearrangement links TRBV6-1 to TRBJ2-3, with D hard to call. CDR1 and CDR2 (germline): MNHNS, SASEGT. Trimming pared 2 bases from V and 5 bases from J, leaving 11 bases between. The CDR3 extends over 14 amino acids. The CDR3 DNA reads TGTGCCAGCAGTGAAAGGGCAGTTCGAGATACGCAGTATTTT. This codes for CASSERAVRDTQYF.

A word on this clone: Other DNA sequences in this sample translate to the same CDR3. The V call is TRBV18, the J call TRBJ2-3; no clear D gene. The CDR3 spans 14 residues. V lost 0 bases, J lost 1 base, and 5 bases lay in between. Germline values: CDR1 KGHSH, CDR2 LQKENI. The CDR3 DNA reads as TGTGCCAGCTCACCACCCGCCGGCACAGATACGCAGTATTTT. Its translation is CASSPPAGTDTQYF.

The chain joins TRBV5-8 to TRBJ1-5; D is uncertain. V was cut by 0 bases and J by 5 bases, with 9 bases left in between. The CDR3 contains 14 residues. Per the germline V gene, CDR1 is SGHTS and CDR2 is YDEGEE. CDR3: CASSLAAGDQPQHF. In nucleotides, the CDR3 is TGTGCCAGCAGCTTGGCGGCAGGAGATCAGCCCCAGCATTTT.

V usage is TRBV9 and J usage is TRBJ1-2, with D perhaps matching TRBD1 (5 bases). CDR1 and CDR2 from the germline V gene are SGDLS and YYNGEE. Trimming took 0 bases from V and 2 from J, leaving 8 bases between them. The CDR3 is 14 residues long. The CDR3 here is CASSVAAGNYGYTF. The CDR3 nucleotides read TGTGCCAGCAGCGTAGCGGCAGGGAACTATGGCTACACCTTC.

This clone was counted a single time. The CDR3 region has the DNA TGTGCCAGCAGCGTTACAGGGAGCAACACTGAAGCTTTCTTT. Protein product: CASSVTGSNTEAFF. The chain combines TRBV9 with TRBJ1-1; the D gene is possibly TRBD1 (6 bases). V was cut by 2 bases and J by 2 bases, with 10 bases left in between. The germline CDR1 and CDR2 sequences are SGDLS and YYNGEE. The CDR3 loop spans 14 amino acids.

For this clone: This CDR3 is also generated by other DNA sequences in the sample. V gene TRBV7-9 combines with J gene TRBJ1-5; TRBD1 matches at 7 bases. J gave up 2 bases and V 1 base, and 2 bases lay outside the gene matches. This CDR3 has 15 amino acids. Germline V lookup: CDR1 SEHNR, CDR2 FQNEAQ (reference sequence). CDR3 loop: CASSLGTGGNQPQHF. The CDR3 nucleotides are TGTGCCAGCAGCTTAGGGACAGGTGGCAATCAGCCCCAGCATTTT.

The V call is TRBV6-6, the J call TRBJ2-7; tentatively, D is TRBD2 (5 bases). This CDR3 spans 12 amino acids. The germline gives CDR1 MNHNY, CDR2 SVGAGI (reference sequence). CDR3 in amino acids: CATRAGTYEQYF. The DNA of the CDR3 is TGTGCAACACGGGCGGGCACCTACGAGCAGTACTTC.

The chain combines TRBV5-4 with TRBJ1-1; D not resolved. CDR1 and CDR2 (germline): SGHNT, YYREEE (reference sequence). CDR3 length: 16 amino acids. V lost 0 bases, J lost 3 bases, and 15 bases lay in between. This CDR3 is CASSLGGSGVDTEAFF. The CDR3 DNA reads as TGTGCCAGCAGCTTGGGAGGGTCTGGGGTGGACACTGAAGCTTTCTTT.

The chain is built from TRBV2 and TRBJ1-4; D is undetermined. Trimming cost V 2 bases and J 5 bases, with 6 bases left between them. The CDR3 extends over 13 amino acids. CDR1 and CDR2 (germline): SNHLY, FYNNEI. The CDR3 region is CASSERANEKLFF. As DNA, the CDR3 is TGTGCCAGCAGTGAACGGGCCAATGAAAAACTGTTTTTT.

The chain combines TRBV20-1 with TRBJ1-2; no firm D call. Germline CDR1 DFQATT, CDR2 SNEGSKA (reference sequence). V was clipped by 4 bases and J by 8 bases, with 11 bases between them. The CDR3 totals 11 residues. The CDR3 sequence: CSATSAGGYTF. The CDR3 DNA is TGCAGTGCTACGAGTGCGGGGGGCTACACCTTC.

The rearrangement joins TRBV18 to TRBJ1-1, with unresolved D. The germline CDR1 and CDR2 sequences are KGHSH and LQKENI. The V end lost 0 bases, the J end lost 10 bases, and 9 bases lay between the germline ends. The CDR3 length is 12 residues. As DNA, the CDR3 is TGTGCCAGCTCACCACCTTCGTCCCCAGCTTTCTTT. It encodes CASSPPSSPAFF.

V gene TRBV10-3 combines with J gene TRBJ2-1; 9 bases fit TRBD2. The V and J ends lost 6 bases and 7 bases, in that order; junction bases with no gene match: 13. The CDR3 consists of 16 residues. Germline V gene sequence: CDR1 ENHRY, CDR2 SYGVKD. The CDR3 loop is CAIRGTAGGFTNEQFF. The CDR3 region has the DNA TGTGCCATCAGGGGGACGGCGGGAGGGTTTACAAATGAGCAGTTCTTC.

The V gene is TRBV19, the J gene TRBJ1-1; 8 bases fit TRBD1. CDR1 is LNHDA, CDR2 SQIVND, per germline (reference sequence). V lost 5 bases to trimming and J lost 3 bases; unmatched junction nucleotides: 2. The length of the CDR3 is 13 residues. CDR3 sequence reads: CASSLGQDTEAFF. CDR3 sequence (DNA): TGTGCCAGTAGTTTGGGACAGGACACTGAAGCTTTCTTT.

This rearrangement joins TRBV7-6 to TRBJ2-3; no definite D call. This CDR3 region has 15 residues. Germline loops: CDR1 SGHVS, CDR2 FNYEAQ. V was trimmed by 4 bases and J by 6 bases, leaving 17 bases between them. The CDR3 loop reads CASSSPPRIGDTQYF. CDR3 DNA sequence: TGTGCCAGCAGCTCACCCCCCAGGATTGGGGATACGCAGTATTTT.

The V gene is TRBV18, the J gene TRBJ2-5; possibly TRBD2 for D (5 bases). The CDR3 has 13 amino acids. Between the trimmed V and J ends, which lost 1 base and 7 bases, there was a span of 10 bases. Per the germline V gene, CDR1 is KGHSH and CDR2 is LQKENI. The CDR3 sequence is CASSPQESGTQYF. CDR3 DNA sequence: TGTGCCAGCTCACCACAGGAGAGCGGGACCCAGTACTTC. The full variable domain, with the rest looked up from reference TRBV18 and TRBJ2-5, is NAGVMQNPRHLVRRRGQEARLRCSPMKGHSHVYWYRQLPEEGLKFMVYLQKENIIDESGMPKERFSAEFPKEGPSILRIQQVVRGDSAAYFCASSPQESGTQYFGPGTRLLVL.

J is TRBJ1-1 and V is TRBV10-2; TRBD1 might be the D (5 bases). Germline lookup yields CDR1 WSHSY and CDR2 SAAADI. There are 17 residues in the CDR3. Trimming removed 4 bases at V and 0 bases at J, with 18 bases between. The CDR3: CASSAMLDRGMNTEAFF. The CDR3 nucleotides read TGCGCCAGCAGTGCCATGCTGGATCGGGGGATGAACACTGAAGCTTTCTTT.

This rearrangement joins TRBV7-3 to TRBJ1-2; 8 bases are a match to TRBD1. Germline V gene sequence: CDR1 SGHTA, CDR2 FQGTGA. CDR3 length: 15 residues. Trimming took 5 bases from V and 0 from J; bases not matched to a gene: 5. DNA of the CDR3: TGTGCCAGCAGCCTGCAGGGGGCGTCTAACTATGGCTACACCTTC. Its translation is CASSLQGASNYGYTF.

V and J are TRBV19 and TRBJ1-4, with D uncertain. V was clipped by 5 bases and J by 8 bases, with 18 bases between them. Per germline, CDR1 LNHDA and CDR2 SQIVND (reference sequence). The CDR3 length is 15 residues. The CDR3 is CASSLAEESEEKLFF. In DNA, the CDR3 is TGTGCCAGTAGTTTGGCCGAGGAGTCGGAAGAAAAACTGTTTTTT.

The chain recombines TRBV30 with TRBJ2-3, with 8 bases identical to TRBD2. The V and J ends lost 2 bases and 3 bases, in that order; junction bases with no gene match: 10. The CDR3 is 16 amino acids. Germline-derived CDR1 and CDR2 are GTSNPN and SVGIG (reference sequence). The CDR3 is CAWSPGLAALTDTQYF. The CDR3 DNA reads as TGTGCCTGGAGTCCAGGACTAGCCGCCTTAACAGATACGCAGTATTTT.

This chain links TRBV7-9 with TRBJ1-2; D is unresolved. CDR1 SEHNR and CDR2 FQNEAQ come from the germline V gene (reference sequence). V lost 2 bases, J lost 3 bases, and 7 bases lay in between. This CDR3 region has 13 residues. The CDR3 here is CASSLQADYGYTF. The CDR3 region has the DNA TGTGCCAGCAGCTTACAGGCGGACTATGGCTACACCTTC.

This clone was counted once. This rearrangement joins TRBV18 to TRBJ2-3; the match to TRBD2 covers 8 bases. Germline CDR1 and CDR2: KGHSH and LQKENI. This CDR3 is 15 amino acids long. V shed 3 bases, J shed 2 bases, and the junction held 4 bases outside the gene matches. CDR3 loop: CASSPPSGFTDTQYF. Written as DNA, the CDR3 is TGTGCCAGCTCACCTCCTAGCGGGTTCACAGATACGCAGTATTTT. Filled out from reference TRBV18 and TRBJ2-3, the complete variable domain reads NAGVMQNPRHLVRRRGQEARLRCSPMKGHSHVYWYRQLPEEGLKFMVYLQKENIIDESGMPKERFSAEFPKEGPSILRIQQVVRGDSAAYFCASSPPSGFTDTQYFGPGTRLTVL.

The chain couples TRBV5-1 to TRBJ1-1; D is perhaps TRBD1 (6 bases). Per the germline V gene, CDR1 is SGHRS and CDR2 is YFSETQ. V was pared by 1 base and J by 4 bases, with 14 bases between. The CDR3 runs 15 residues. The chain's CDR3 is CASSLMGAKGTEAFF. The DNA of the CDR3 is TGCGCCAGCAGCTTGATGGGGGCCAAAGGCACTGAAGCTTTCTTT.

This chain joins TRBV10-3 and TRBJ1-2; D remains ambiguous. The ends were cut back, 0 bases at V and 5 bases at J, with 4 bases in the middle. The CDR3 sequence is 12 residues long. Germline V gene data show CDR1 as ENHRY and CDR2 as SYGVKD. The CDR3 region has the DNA TGTGCCATCAGTGAGTCTGAGTATGGCTACACCTTC. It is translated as CAISESEYGYTF.

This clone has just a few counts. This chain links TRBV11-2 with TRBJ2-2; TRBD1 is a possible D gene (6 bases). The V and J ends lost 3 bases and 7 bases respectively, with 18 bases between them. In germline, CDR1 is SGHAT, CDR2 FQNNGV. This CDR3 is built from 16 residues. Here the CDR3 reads CASSFSGRGIGGELFF. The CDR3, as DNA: TGTGCCAGCAGCTTTTCCGGCAGGGGCATTGGCGGGGAGCTGTTTTTT.

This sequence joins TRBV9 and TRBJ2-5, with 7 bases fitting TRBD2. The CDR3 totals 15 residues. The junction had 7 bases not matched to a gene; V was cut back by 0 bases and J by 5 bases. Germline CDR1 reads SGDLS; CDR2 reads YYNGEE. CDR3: CASSVGATSKETQYF. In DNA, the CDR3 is TGTGCCAGCAGCGTAGGGGCGACTAGCAAGGAGACCCAGTACTTC.

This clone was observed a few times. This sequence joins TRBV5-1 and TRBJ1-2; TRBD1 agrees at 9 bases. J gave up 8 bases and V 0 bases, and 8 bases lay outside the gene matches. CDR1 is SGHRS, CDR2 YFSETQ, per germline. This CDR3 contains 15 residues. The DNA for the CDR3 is TGCGCCAGCAGCTTGGCGTCTGGACAGGGGTCGGGCTACACCTTC. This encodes CASSLASGQGSGYTF. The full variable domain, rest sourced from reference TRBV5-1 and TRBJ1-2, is KAGVTQTPRYLIKTRGQQVTLSCSPISGHRSVSWYQQTPGQGLQFLFEYFSETQRNKGNFPGRFSGRQFSNSRSEMNVSTLELGDSALYLCASSLASGQGSGYTFGSGTRLTVV.

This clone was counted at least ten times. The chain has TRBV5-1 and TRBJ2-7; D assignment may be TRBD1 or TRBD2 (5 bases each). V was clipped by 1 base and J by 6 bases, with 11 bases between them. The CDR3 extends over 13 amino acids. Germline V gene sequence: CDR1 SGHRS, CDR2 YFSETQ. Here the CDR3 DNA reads TGCGCCAGCAGCTTGTTGGTTGGGGGCGAGCAGTACTTC. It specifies CASSLLVGGEQYF.

The CDR3, as DNA: TGTGCCAGCTCACCTCCTAATGAAAAACTGTTTTTT. It specifies CASSPPNEKLFF. This chain uses TRBV18 with TRBJ1-4, with D unclear. Germline V gene sequence: CDR1 KGHSH, CDR2 LQKENI. This CDR3 comprises 12 residues. The V end was cut by 3 bases, the J end by 3 bases, with 2 bases between.

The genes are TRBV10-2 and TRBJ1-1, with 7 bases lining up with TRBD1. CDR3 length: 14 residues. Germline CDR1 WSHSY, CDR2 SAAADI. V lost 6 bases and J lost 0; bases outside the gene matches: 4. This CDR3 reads CASSRTGLNTEAFF. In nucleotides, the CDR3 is TGCGCCAGCAGCCGGACAGGATTGAACACTGAAGCTTTCTTT.